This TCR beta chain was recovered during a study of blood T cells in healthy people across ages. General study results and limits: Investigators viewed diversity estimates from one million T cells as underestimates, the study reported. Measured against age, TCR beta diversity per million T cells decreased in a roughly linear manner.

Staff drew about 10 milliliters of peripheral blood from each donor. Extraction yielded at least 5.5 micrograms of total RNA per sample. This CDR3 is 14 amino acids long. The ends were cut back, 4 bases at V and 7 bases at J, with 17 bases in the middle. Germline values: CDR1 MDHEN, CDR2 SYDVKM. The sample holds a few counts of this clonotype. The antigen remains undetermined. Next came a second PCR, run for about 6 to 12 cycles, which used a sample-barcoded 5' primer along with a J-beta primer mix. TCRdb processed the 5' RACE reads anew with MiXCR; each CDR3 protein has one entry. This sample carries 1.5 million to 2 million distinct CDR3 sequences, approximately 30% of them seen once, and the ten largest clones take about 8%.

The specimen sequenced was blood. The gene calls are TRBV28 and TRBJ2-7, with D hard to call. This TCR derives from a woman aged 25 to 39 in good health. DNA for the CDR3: TGTGCCAGCAGTTCCCCCCGGGCCCCCTTAGAGCAGTACTTC. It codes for CASSSPRAPLEQYF.